This T cell receptor beta chain was recorded in a study of blood T cell repertoires in COVID-19. Study-level background: Sources were T cells, B-cell-depleted T cells, or PBMCs; the material itself was cDNA or gDNA.

How the authors handled the data: Reference gene primer amplification in the assay estimated nucleated cell counts. TCRdb's copy holds only in-frame clones and misses some; the assay was immunoSEQ multiplex PCR. V and J calls and clone size are copied from that table; D and trimming were computed from the DNA. Among some 83,000 clones listed, around 86% were seen once. V was clipped by 0 bases and J by 9 bases, with 13 bases between them. The CDR3 covers 14 residues. Germline values: CDR1 SGHRS, CDR2 YFSETQ. The rearrangement uses TRBV5-1 and TRBJ2-1, with D perhaps TRBD1 (6 bases). Sequencing was done on a sample of peripheral blood. This TCR derives from a man older than 75 with acute or convalescent COVID-19. CDR3 sequence reads: CASSLGGGQSEQFF. The CDR3 DNA follows: TGCGCCAGCAGCTTGGGAGGGGGTCAATCTGAGCAGTTCTTC.